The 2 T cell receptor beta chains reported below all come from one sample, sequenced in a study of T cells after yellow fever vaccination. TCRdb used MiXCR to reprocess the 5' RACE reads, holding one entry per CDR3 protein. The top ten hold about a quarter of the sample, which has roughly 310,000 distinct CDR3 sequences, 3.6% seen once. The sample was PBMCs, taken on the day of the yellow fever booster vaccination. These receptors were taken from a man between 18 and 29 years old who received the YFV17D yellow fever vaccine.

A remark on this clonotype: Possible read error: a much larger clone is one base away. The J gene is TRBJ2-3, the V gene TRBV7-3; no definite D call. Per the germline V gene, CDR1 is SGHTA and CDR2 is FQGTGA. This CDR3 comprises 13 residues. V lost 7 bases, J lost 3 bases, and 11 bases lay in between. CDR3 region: CASISDNTDTQYF. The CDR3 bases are TGTGCCAGCATCTCCGATAATACAGATACGCAGTATTTT.

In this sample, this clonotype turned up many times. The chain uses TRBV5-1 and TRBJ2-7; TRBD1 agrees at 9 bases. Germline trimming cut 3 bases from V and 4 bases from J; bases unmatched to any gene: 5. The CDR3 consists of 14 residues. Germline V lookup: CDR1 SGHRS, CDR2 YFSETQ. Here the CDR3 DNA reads TGCGCCAGCAGCTCCCAGGGACAGGGTTACGAGCAGTACTTC. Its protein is CASSSQGQGYEQYF. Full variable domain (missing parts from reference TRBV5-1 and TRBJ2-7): KAGVTQTPRYLIKTRGQQVTLSCSPISGHRSVSWYQQTPGQGLQFLFEYFSETQRNKGNFPGRFSGRQFSNSRSEMNVSTLELGDSALYLCASSSQGQGYEQYFGPGTRLTVT.